This entry concerns a single TCR beta chain. Its target is not known. The sample belongs to a study of T cells after yellow fever vaccination. In the study overall: It was SMART-Seq v4 Ultra Low Input that prepared the fractions with low cell numbers. Study-level results: Post-booster reappearance was seen for most primary-vaccination clones (around 97% CD4, 80% to 90% CD8). The secondary T-cell response peaked on day 5, not day 15, but was weaker.

5'RACE template switching produced TCR cDNA carrying a universal primer site and UMIs. TCRdb recomputed calls from the 5' RACE reads with MiXCR, one row per CDR3 protein. The sample yields roughly 260,000 distinct CDR3 sequences, around 13% seen once. The germline V gene encodes CDR1 LGHNA and CDR2 YNFKEQ. V was pared by 8 bases and J by 3 bases, with 4 bases of the junction left unmatched. The CDR3 spans 13 residues. This specimen was CD4+ T cells sorted from PBMCs, taken 45 days after the yellow fever booster vaccination. The source is a man younger than 45 who received the YFV17D yellow fever vaccine. The genes are TRBV4-2 and TRBJ2-7; 10 bases fit TRBD2. The CDR3 coding sequence is TGTGCCAGCTCTAGCGGGAGCAACTACGAGCAGTACTTC. Translated: CASSSGSNYEQYF.